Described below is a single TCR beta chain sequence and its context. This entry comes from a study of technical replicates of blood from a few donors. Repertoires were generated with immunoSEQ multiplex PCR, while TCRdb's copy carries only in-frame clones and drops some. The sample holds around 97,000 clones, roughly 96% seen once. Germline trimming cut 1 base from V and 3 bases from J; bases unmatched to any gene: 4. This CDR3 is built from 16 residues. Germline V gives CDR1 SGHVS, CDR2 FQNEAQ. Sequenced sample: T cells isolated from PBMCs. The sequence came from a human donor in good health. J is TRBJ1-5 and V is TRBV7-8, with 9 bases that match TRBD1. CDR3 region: CASSLGGTGYNQPQHF. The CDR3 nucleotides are TGTGCCAGCAGCTTAGGAGGGACAGGGTACAATCAGCCCCAGCATTTT. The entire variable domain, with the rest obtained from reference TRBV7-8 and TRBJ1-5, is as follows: GAGVSQSPRYKVAKRGQDVALRCDPISGHVSLFWYQQALGQGPEFLTYFQNEAQLDKSGLPSDRFFAERPEGSVSTLKIQRTQQEDSAVYLCASSLGGTGYNQPQHFGDGTRLSIL.